This T cell receptor beta chain derives from a study of cytomegalovirus exposure and HLA in healthy donors. General study findings and limits: Productive rates of about 87% or about 30% were seen for most TCR beta V segments in an earlier analysis. TCR sequences were mostly rare, though some public TCRs occurred in many donors. An analysis was carried out later, and it reportedly showed fewer N-insertions in an Asian-associated ancestry cluster than the roughly 670-donor mean.

The V and J ends lost 4 bases and 1 base, in that order; junction bases with no gene match: 7. Germline V gives CDR1 KGHSH, CDR2 LQKENI. CDR3 length equals 16 residues. 60 Vbeta and 13 Jbeta primers were used in PCR. Original processing notes: A later analysis tallied 75 million to 80 million unique TCR beta chains, some 12 million of them shared. Repertoires were generated with immunoSEQ multiplex PCR, while TCRdb's copy carries only in-frame clones and drops some. V and J calls and clone size are those listed in that table; D and trimming were worked out from the DNA. Of fewer than 200,000 clones listed, approximately 80% were seen once; the top ten hold roughly 0.65%. This clone has a handful of counts. What it recognizes is unknown.

The clonotype originates from a boy younger than 18 in good health and CMV-seronegative. The chain couples TRBV18 to TRBJ2-5; 9 bases are shared with TRBD1. Sample: PBMCs. CDR3 in DNA: TGTGCCAGCTCACGCGGACAGGGGACCCTCCAAGAGACCCAGTACTTC. Protein: CASSRGQGTLQETQYF.